This TCR beta chain was obtained from a study of OX40 agonist ivuxolimab in advanced cancers. Looking at the study overall: Participants could have had prior anti-PD-1, anti-PD-L1 or anti-CTLA-4 therapy, and about 40% had some. General observations from the study: Averaging showed that CD8+ T cells had more expanded clones than CD4+ did. Nonresponders, in some cases, also had low normalized T-cell clonal expansion.

Here immunoSEQ multiplex PCR was the method, and the copy in TCRdb shows in-frame clones only, minus some. The sample lists more than 85,000 clones; 90% were seen once. Turning to this clone: Antigen: not known.

Any history of autoimmune disease or systemic immunosuppression disqualified patients. Source: CD4+ or CD8+ T cells sorted from blood, taken in a trial of the OX40 agonist ivuxolimab. The origin of this receptor is an adult with an advanced solid tumor such as melanoma, head and neck, liver or kidney cancer.

CDR3 bases: TGTGCCAGCAGTTTACAGGGCAACTCCTACGAGCAGTACTTC. Its translation: CASSLQGNSYEQYF. The gene calls are TRBV27 and TRBJ2-7, with D maybe TRBD1 (5 bases). This CDR3 is 14 amino acids long. Trimming took 2 bases from V and 0 from J, leaving 8 bases between them. Germline V lookup: CDR1 MNHEY, CDR2 SMNVEV (reference sequence).